This T cell receptor beta chain was retrieved from a study of cytomegalovirus exposure and HLA in healthy donors. Study in general: Earlier results showed roughly 120 million unique TCR beta sequences derived from around 170 million T cells. Regarding the study as a whole: Overall, about 160 TCR beta chains were annotated as cytomegalovirus-associated.

Comment on this clone: The antigen remains undetermined.

The V segment lost 3 bases and the J segment 6 bases; nucleotides outside the gene matches: 4. Germline V lookup: CDR1 SGHNT, CDR2 YENEEA. The CDR3 loop spans 14 amino acids. The study ran its PCR with 60 Vbeta and 13 Jbeta primers. The assay was immunoSEQ multiplex PCR, and TCRdb's table has in-frame clones only and misses some. Of 150,000 to 250,000 clones listed, less than 85% are singletons. The clonotype comes from a girl aged 5 to 17 in good health and CMV-seropositive. Sequencing input: PBMCs. The rearrangement uses TRBV11-3 and TRBJ2-3, with TRBD2 matching 9 bases. As DNA, the CDR3 is TGTGCCAGCAGCTTTCGGCTAGCGGGGGATACGCAGTATTTT. Encoded protein: CASSFRLAGDTQYF.